This is a list of T cell receptor beta chains from one sample in a study of T-cell reconstitution after alpha-beta-depleted transplantation in children. TCRdb re-called the PCR reads through MiXCR, storing one row per CDR3 protein. The table shows 800,000 to 1,000,000 distinct CDR3 sequences, with about 29% occurring only once. Sequences were derived from PBMCs, mostly from graft donor cells, sampled 360 days after TCRalphabeta/CD19-depleted stem cell transplant. The source is a boy less than two years old who had a stem cell transplant for SCID, so the T cells may come from the graft donor. The CDR3 runs from the conserved cysteine through the conserved F or W. The D gene is left open where the match is weak. Rows may omit the clone size; those that give it use once, few, many or a size class.

.	TRBJ2-7	TRBD2	TRBV25-1	TGTGCCAGCAGTGGCTGGACTAGCGGGGGGTTACAGTACTTC	CASSGWTSGGLQYF
.	TRBJ1-2	TRBD1	TRBV7-9	TGTGCCAGCAGCTTAGCTGGGACAGAGGGCTATGGCTACACCTTC	CASSLAGTEGYGYTF
.	TRBJ2-3	.	TRBV7-9	TGTGCCAGCAGCTTAGATTTGGGCAGAAGGGTTACGCAGTATTTT	CASSLDLGRRVTQYF
.	TRBJ2-5	.	TRBV2	TGTGCCAGCAGTGAAGAGGAGAGGGCGAAGGAGACCCAGTACTTC	CASSEEERAKETQYF
.	TRBJ2-2	.	TRBV7-9	TGTGCCACCCTGAGGGAGGAGCTGTTTTTT	CATLREELFF
.	TRBJ2-3	TRBD2	TRBV7-2	TGTGCCAGCAGCTTAAATCTAGCGGGGGTCCAAGATACGCAGTATTTT	CASSLNLAGVQDTQYF
.	TRBJ2-5	.	TRBV12-3/TRBV12-4	TGTGCCAGCAACGTGGGGGCCGGGACAGCGGGGATCGAGACCCAGTACTTC	CASNVGAGTAGIETQYF
.	TRBJ1-6	.	TRBV6-1	TGTGCCAGCAGTGGAACAGGAGCTAATTCACCCCTCCACTTT	CASSGTGANSPLHF
few	TRBJ1-1	.	TRBV4-2	TGTGCCAGCAGCCAGGGGGGACGGACGAACACTGAAGCTTTCTTT	CASSQGGRTNTEAFF
.	TRBJ2-5	TRBD2	TRBV15	TGTGCCACCAGCAGAGATGTCGGGGGGGGCCCCCAAGAGACCCAGTACTTC	CATSRDVGGGPQETQYF
.	TRBJ2-5	.	TRBV28	TGTGCCAGCGGTCCCCCGGCGGCGTCAGGGCGTGAGACCCAGTACTTC	CASGPPAASGRETQYF
.	TRBJ1-1	.	TRBV12-3/TRBV12-4	TGTGCCAGCAGTTTAATGGGGACTGAAGCTTTCTTT	CASSLMGTEAFF
few	TRBJ2-1	.	TRBV11-2	TGTGCCAGCAGCTTAGCGGCAGGGCTCCCTTCGGATGAGCAGTTCTTC	CASSLAAGLPSDEQFF
.	TRBJ2-5	.	TRBV6-5	TGTGCCAGCATTAAAAGCTGGGGCGGCGAGACCCAGTACTTC	CASIKSWGGETQYF
few	TRBJ1-1	TRBD1	TRBV27	TGTGCCAGCAGTCCCGGGACAGGGACGAACACTGAAGCTTTCTTT	CASSPGTGTNTEAFF
.	TRBJ1-6	.	TRBV5-5	TGTGCCAGCAGCTTTTCCAGGACAGAGAATTCACCCCTCCACTTT	CASSFSRTENSPLHF
few	TRBJ2-5	TRBD2	TRBV4-1	TGCGCCAGCAGCCAAGGACGACTAGCGGGGGGGCTACAAGAGACCCAGTACTTC	CASSQGRLAGGLQETQYF
few	TRBJ1-5	.	TRBV12-3/TRBV12-4	TGTGCCAGCAGTGAAACCGGGGGCAATCAGCCCCAGCATTTT	CASSETGGNQPQHF
few	TRBJ2-5	.	TRBV10-3	TGTGCCATCAGACGGGACATCCAAGAGACCCAGTACTTC	CAIRRDIQETQYF
few	TRBJ2-1	.	TRBV18	TGTGCCAGCTCACCACCTAAGGGTATCTTGGGCAATGAGCAGTTCTTC	CASSPPKGILGNEQFF
few	TRBJ2-1	.	TRBV27	TGTGCCAGCAGTTGGGCAGGAAACAATGAGCAGTTCTTC	CASSWAGNNEQFF
.	TRBJ2-3	TRBD2	TRBV7-2	TGTGCCAGCAGCTTAAAGCGGCTAGCGGTAGATACGCAGTATTTT	CASSLKRLAVDTQYF
many	TRBJ2-1	.	TRBV15	TGTGCCACCAGCAGAGATGGCAGGGGTGCCTACAATGAGCAGTTCTTC	CATSRDGRGAYNEQFF
many	TRBJ1-4	.	TRBV4-1	TGCGCCAGCAGCCTCGTCCGGGGGGAAAAACTGTTTTTT	CASSLVRGEKLFF
few	TRBJ2-3	.	TRBV7-6	TGTGCCAGCAGCCATGACTTGGCAGGCTCGGTGACGCAGTATTTT	CASSHDLAGSVTQYF
.	TRBJ2-1	.	TRBV15	TGTGCCACCAGCAGAACCAACAGGGCCATGTTTCTGGATGAGCAGTTCTTC	CATSRTNRAMFLDEQFF
many	TRBJ2-2	.	TRBV5-1	TGCGCCAGCAGCTTGGCGCGGACTAACACCGGGGAGCTGTTTTTT	CASSLARTNTGELFF
.	TRBJ2-3	.	TRBV7-3	TGTGCCAGCAGCTCCATCAGGGCAGATACGCAGTATTTT	CASSSIRADTQYF
.	TRBJ2-7	.	TRBV20-1	TGCAGTACATACAATAAGGGCAGGATCGACGAGCAGTACTTC	CSTYNKGRIDEQYF
.	TRBJ2-7	.	TRBV7-9	TGTGCCAGCAGCGCCGGGGGTGGCAGGGGGAACTCCTACGAGCAGTACTTC	CASSAGGGRGNSYEQYF
.	TRBJ2-6	.	TRBV27	TGTGCCAGCAGTTTAAAGAGCGGAACCTCTGGGGCCAACGTCCTGACTTTC	CASSLKSGTSGANVLTF
.	TRBJ1-2	.	TRBV6-1	TGTGCCAGCAGTGAAGACCTAAGGGTGCCGGGGGGCTACACCTTC	CASSEDLRVPGGYTF
few	TRBJ2-4	.	TRBV29-1	TGCAGCGTTGAAGATGCCCTTGGGTCTCCCACCTTAGCCAAAAACATTCAGTACTTC	CSVEDALGSPTLAKNIQYF